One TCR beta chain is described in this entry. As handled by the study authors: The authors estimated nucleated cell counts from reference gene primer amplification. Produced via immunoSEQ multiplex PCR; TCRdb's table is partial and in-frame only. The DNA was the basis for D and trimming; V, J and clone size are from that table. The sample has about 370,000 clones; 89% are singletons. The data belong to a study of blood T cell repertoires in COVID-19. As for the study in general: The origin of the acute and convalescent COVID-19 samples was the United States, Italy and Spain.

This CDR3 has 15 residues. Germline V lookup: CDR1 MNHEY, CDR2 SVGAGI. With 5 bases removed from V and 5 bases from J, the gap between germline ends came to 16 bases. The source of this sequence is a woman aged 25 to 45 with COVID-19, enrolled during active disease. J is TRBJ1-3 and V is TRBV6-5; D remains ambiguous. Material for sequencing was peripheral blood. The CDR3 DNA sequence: TGTGCCAGCAGTCTCACCCACACCAGGAGAAACACCATATATTTT. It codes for CASSLTHTRRNTIYF.